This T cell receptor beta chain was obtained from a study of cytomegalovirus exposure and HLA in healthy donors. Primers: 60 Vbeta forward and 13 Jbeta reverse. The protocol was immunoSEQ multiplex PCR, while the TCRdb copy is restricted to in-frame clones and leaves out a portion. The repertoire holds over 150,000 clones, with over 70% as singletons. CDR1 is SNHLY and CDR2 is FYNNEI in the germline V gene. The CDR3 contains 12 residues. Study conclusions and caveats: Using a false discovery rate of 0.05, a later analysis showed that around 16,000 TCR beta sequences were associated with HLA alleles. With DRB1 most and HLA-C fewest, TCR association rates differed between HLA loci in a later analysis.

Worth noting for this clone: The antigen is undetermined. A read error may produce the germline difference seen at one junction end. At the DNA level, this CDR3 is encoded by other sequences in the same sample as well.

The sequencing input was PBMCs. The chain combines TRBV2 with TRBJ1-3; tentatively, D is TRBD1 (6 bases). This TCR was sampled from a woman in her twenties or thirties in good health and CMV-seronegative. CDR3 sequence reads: CASKFTGIPIYF. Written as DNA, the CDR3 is TGCGCCAGCAAATTTACAGGGATCCCCATATATTTT.